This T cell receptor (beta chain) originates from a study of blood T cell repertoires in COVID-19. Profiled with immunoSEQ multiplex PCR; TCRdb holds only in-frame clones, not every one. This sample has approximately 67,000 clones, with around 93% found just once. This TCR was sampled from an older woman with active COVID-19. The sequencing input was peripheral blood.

For the CDR3, the DNA is TGTGCCAGCGCCTCACTAGCGGGAGTCTACGAGCAGTACTTC. As protein: CASASLAGVYEQYF. This rearrangement joins TRBV2 to TRBJ2-7; 11 bases are a match to TRBD2. Trimming took 8 bases from V and 3 from J; bases not matched to a gene: 6. The CDR3 extends over 14 amino acids. From germline, CDR1 is SNHLY and CDR2 FYNNEI.